These 9 T cell receptor beta chains were sequenced from one sample in a study of pediatric ulcerative colitis. Rectal tissue came from one to two pinch biopsies taken at colonoscopy. TCRdb keeps only in-frame clones here, not all; method: immunoSEQ multiplex PCR. Of 30,000 or so clones in the sample, 81% were seen once. Sequencing was performed on gut tissue. All receptors come from a boy between 10 and 17 years old with mild ulcerative colitis.

The chain is built from TRBV10-3 and TRBJ1-3; 7 bases line up with TRBD1. Germline CDR1 reads ENHRY; CDR2 reads SYGVKD. The CDR3 is 16 residues long. V lost 5 bases and J lost 0; bases outside the gene matches: 7. The CDR3: CAISPGQTSSGNTIYF. As DNA, the CDR3 is TGTGCCATCAGTCCGGGACAGACCAGCTCTGGAAACACCATATATTTT.

J is TRBJ1-2 and V is TRBV6-5; D gene uncertain. The CDR3 is 15 amino acids. The germline CDR1 and CDR2 sequences are MNHEY and SVGAGI. Trimming took 4 bases from V and 4 from J, leaving 16 bases between them. CDR3 region: CASSSPRLGLYGYTF. Written as DNA, the CDR3 is TGTGCCAGCAGTTCCCCCAGGCTAGGGCTCTATGGCTACACCTTC.

This chain links TRBV7-9 with TRBJ2-1; 8 positions match TRBD1. The CDR3 is 15 residues long. V lost 2 bases and J lost 4; bases outside the gene matches: 4. Germline CDR1 and CDR2: SEHNR and FQNEAQ (reference sequence). The CDR3 DNA sequence: TGTGCCAGCAGCTTAAGGGGACAGGCTTACAATGAGCAGTTCTTC. Translating it yields CASSLRGQAYNEQFF.

The genes are TRBV7-2 and TRBJ1-2; D gene ambiguous. CDR3 length: 14 residues. The ends were cut back, 4 bases at V and 0 bases at J, with 9 bases in the middle. Germline CDR1 reads SGHTA; CDR2 reads FQGNSA. The CDR3 coding sequence is TGTGCCAGCAGCTCGCCGGTGGCTAACTATGGCTACACCTTC. It translates to CASSSPVANYGYTF.

The chain carries TRBV7-9 and TRBJ2-7; D is possibly TRBD1 or TRBD2 (5 bases each). Germline V gene sequence: CDR1 SEHNR, CDR2 FQNEAQ (reference sequence). The ends were cut back, 4 bases at V and 3 bases at J, with 7 bases in the middle. The CDR3 totals 12 residues. CDR3 region: CASSWGSYEQYF. The CDR3 DNA follows: TGTGCCAGCAGCTGGGGGAGCTACGAGCAGTACTTC.

The gene calls are TRBV5-1 and TRBJ2-7; possibly TRBD1 for D (6 bases). The CDR3 has 12 amino acids. The V gene's germline CDR1 is SGHRS and CDR2 YFSETQ. V was shortened by 6 bases and J by 6 bases, with 13 bases between the two germline ends. The CDR3 region has the DNA TGCGCCAGCAAAGATACAGGGTTCGAGCAGTACTTC. It yields the protein CASKDTGFEQYF. Variable domain in full (rest from reference TRBV5-1 and TRBJ2-7): KAGVTQTPRYLIKTRGQQVTLSCSPISGHRSVSWYQQTPGQGLQFLFEYFSETQRNKGNFPGRFSGRQFSNSRSEMNVSTLELGDSALYLCASKDTGFEQYFGPGTRLTVT.

This chain connects TRBV20-1 to TRBJ1-6; 9 bases map to TRBD1. Trimming at V came to 5 bases and at J to 19 bases, leaving 9 bases not matched to a gene. Germline V lookup: CDR1 DFQATT, CDR2 SNEGSKA (reference sequence). The CDR3 loop spans 11 amino acids. Here the CDR3 DNA reads TGCAGTGCTCCGACAGGGGGTCGGGGGCACTTT. Amino acid sequence: CSAPTGGRGHF.

The V and J genes are TRBV9 and TRBJ1-1; maybe TRBD1 (5 bases). CDR1 is SGDLS, CDR2 YYNGEE, per germline. CDR3 length equals 13 residues. Trimming took 3 bases from V and 3 from J, leaving 9 bases between them. The CDR3, as DNA: TGTGCCAGCAGCGCCCGAGGGGACACTGAAGCTTTCTTT. The encoded protein is CASSARGDTEAFF. Filled out from reference TRBV9 and TRBJ1-1, the complete variable domain reads DSGVTQTPKHLITATGQRVTLRCSPRSGDLSVYWYQQSLDQGLQFLIQYYNGEERAKGNILERFSAQQFPDLHSELNLSSLELGDSALYFCASSARGDTEAFFGQGTRLTVV.

This clone was seen only once. The chain uses TRBV5-4 and TRBJ2-7, with 9 bases lining up with TRBD1. Germline V gene data show CDR1 as SGHNT and CDR2 as YYREEE (reference sequence). V was clipped by 4 bases and J by 5 bases; unmatched bases: 7. This CDR3 has 14 residues. CDR3 sequence: CASSLGQGFNEQYF. For the CDR3, the DNA is TGTGCCAGCAGCCTAGGACAGGGGTTCAACGAGCAGTACTTC.